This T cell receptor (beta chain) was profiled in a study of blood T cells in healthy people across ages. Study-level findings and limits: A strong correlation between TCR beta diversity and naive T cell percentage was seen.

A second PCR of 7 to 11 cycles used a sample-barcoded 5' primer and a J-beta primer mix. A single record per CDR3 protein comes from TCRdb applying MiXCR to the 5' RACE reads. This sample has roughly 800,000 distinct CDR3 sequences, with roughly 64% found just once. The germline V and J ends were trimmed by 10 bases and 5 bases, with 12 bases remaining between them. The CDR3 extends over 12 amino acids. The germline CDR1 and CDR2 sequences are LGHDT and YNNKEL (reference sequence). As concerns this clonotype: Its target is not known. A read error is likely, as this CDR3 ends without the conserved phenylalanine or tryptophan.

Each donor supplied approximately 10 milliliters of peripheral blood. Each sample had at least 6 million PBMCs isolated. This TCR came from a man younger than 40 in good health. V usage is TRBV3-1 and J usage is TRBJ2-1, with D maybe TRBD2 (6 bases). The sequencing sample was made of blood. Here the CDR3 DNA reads TGTGCCACCCGAGGGGAGGACAATGAGCAGTTCTGC. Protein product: CATRGEDNEQFC.